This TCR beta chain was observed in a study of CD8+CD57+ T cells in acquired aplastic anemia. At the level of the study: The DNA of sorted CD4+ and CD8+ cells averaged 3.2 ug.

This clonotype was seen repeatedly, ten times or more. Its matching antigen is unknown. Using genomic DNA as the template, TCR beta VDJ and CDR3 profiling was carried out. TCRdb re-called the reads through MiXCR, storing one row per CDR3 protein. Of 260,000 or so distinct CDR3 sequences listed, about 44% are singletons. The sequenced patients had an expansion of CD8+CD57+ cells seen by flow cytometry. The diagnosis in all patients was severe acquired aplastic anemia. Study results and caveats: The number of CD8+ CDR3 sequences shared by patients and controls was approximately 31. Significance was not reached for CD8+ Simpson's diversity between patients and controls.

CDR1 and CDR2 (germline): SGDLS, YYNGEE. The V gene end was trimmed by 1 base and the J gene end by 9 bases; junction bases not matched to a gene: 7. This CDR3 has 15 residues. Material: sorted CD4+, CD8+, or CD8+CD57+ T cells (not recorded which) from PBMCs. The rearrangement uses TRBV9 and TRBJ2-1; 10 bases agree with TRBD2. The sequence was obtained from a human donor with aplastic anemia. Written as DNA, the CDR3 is TGTGCCAGCAGCGTACCCAGCGGGAGGGCCGGTGAGCAGTTCTTC. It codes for CASSVPSGRAGEQFF.